The present entry profiles one T cell receptor beta chain with its context. This CDR3 region has 13 residues. Per the germline V gene, CDR1 is MNHEY and CDR2 is SVGAGI. Deletions cut 2 bases from V and 3 bases from J, with 7 bases between. This record belongs to a study of technical replicates of blood from a few donors. Repertoires were generated with immunoSEQ multiplex PCR, while TCRdb's copy carries only in-frame clones and drops some. The profile covers tens of thousands of clones, with about 90% appearing a single time and about 0.27% taken by the ten largest. Material for sequencing was T cells isolated from PBMCs. This receptor was obtained from a human donor in good health. The chain recombines TRBV6-5 with TRBJ1-1; D unresolved. CDR3 DNA sequence: TGTGCCAGCAGTTACCGCACGGACACTGAAGCTTTCTTT. This codes for CASSYRTDTEAFF.